This T cell receptor beta chain was profiled in a study of cytomegalovirus exposure and HLA in healthy donors. Concerning this clone itself: Its antigen remains unidentified.

This CDR3 has 15 amino acids. Trimming left V 0 bases short and J 1 base short, with 10 bases between. Germline V gene data show CDR1 as SGHRS and CDR2 as YFSETQ. The protocol was immunoSEQ multiplex PCR, while the TCRdb copy is restricted to in-frame clones and leaves out a portion. The sample consists of roughly 120,000 clones, approximately 89% of them appearing once. Findings and caveats of the study: Specificity of a few CMV-associated chains for CMV antigens was verified in vitro. The study labeled 170 or so TCR beta chains cytomegalovirus-associated.

These donors were members of the roughly 120-subject validation cohort, a group separate from the roughly 670-subject first cohort. The genes are TRBV5-1 and TRBJ1-1, with a possible D match to TRBD1 (6 bases). The sequencing input was PBMCs. This sequence was found in a woman aged 18-29 years in good health and CMV-seronegative. CDR3 nucleotide sequence: TGCGCCAGCAGCTTGGGGGACACCCAGAACACTGAAGCTTTCTTT. Its translation is CASSLGDTQNTEAFF.